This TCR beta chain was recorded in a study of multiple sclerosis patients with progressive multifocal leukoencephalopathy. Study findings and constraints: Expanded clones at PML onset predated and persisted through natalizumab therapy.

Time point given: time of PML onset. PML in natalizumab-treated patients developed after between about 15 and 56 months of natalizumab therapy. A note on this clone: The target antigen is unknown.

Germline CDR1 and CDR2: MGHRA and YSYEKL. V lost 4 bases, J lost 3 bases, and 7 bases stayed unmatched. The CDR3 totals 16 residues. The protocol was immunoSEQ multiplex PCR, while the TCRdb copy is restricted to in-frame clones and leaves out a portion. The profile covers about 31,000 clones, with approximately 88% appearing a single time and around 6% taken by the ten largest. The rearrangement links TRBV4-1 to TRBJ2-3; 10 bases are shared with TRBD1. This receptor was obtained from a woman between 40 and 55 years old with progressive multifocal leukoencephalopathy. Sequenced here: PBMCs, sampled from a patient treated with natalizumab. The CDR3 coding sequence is TGCGCCAGCAGCCTTTTGCCGGGACAGGGGACAGATACGCAGTATTTT. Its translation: CASSLLPGQGTDTQYF.